The clone carrying this T cell receptor (beta chain) was counted only a few times. What it recognizes is unknown. The table came from immunoSEQ multiplex PCR; TCRdb's copy has only in-frame clones and leaves some out. Of nearly 1,000,000 clones listed, about 80% are singletons. The sample belongs to a study of shared clonotypes between healthy human individuals. CDR1 and CDR2 from the germline V gene are GTSNPN and SVGIG (reference sequence). The CDR3 extends over 12 amino acids. Trimming took 4 bases from V and 0 from J, leaving 6 bases between them. The study's findings and limits: Larger estimated richness was generally recorded for naive subsets relative to memory subsets.

The specimen sequenced was memory CD4+ T cells sorted from blood. The sample's subset: CD45RA-negative fraction. The source is a man aged 18 to 29 in good health. V usage is TRBV30 and J usage is TRBJ1-1; TRBD1 might be the D (5 bases). The CDR3 sequence: CAWKDMNTEAFF. For the CDR3, the DNA is TGTGCCTGGAAGGACATGAACACTGAAGCTTTCTTT.